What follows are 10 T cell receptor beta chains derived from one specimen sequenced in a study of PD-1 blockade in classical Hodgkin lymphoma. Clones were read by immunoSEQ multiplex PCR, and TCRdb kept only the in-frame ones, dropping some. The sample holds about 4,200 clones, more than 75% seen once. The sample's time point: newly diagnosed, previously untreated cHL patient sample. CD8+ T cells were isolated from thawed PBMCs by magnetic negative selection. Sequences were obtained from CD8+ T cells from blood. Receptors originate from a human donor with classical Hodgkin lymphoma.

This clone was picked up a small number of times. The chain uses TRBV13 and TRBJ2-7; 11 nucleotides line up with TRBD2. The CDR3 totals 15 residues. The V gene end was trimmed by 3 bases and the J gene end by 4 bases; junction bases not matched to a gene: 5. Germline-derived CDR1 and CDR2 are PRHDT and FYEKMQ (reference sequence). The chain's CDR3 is CASSFTSGSSYEQYF. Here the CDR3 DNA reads TGTGCCAGCAGCTTTACTAGCGGGAGTAGTTACGAGCAGTACTTC.

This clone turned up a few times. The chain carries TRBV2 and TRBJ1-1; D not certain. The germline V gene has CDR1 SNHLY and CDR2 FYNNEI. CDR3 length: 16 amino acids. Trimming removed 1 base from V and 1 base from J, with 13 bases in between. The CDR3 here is CASSEVWEGKNTEAFF. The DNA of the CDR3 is TGTGCCAGCAGTGAAGTGTGGGAGGGAAAGAACACTGAAGCTTTCTTT.

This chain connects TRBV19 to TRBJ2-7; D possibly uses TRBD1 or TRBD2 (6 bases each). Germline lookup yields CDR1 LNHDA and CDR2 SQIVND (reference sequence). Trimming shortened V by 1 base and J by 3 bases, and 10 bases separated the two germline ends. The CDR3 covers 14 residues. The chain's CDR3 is CASSIGGAYYEQYF. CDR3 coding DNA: TGTGCCAGTAGTATAGGGGGGGCTTACTACGAGCAGTACTTC.

The CDR3 reads CASSQGAGEQFF. The CDR3 nucleotides are TGTGCCAGCAGCCAAGGGGCAGGCGAGCAGTTTTTT. The J gene is TRBJ1-4, the V gene TRBV4-2; D is undetermined. V gave up 1 base and J gave up 16 bases, with 13 bases separating them. In germline, CDR1 is LGHNA, CDR2 YNFKEQ. The CDR3 is 12 residues long.

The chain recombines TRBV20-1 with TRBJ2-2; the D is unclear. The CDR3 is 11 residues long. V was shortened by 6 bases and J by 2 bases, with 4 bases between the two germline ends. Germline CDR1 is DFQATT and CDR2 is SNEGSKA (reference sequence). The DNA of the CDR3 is TGCAGTGCCCTTAACACCGGGGAGCTGTTTTTT. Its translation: CSALNTGELFF.

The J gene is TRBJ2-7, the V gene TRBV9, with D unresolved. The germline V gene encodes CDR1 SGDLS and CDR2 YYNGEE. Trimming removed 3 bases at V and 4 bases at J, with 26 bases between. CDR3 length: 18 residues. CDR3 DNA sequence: TGTGCCAGCAGCGCCCGCCCGCTAAACCACGAGGTTAGGTACGAGCAGTACTTC. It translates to CASSARPLNHEVRYEQYF.

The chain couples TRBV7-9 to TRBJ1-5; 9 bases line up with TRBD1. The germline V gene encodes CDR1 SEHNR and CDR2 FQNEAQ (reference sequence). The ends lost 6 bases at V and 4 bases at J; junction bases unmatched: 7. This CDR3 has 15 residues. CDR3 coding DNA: TGTGCCAGCAGTCAGGGACAGGGAAGAAATCAGCCCCAGCATTTT. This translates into CASSQGQGRNQPQHF.

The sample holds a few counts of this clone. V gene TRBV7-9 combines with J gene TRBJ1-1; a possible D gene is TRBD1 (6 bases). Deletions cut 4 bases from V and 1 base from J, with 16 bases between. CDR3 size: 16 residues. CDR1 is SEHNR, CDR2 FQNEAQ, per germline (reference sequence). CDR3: CASSSPGGLPNTEAFF. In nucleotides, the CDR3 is TGTGCCAGCAGCTCTCCCGGGGGGCTCCCGAACACTGAAGCTTTCTTT.

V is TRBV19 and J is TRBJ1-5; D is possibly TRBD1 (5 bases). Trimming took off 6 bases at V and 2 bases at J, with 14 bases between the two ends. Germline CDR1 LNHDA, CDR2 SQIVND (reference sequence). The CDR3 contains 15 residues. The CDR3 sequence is CASRRRGSRNQPQHF. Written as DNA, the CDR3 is TGTGCCAGTAGGAGGAGGGGTTCCCGCAATCAGCCCCAGCATTTT.

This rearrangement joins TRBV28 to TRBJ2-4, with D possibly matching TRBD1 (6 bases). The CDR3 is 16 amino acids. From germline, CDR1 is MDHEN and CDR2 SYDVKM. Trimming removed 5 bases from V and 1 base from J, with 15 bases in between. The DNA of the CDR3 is TGTGCCAGCAGTCTCCGAGGAACAGGGGCCAAAAACATTCAGTACTTC. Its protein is CASSLRGTGAKNIQYF.